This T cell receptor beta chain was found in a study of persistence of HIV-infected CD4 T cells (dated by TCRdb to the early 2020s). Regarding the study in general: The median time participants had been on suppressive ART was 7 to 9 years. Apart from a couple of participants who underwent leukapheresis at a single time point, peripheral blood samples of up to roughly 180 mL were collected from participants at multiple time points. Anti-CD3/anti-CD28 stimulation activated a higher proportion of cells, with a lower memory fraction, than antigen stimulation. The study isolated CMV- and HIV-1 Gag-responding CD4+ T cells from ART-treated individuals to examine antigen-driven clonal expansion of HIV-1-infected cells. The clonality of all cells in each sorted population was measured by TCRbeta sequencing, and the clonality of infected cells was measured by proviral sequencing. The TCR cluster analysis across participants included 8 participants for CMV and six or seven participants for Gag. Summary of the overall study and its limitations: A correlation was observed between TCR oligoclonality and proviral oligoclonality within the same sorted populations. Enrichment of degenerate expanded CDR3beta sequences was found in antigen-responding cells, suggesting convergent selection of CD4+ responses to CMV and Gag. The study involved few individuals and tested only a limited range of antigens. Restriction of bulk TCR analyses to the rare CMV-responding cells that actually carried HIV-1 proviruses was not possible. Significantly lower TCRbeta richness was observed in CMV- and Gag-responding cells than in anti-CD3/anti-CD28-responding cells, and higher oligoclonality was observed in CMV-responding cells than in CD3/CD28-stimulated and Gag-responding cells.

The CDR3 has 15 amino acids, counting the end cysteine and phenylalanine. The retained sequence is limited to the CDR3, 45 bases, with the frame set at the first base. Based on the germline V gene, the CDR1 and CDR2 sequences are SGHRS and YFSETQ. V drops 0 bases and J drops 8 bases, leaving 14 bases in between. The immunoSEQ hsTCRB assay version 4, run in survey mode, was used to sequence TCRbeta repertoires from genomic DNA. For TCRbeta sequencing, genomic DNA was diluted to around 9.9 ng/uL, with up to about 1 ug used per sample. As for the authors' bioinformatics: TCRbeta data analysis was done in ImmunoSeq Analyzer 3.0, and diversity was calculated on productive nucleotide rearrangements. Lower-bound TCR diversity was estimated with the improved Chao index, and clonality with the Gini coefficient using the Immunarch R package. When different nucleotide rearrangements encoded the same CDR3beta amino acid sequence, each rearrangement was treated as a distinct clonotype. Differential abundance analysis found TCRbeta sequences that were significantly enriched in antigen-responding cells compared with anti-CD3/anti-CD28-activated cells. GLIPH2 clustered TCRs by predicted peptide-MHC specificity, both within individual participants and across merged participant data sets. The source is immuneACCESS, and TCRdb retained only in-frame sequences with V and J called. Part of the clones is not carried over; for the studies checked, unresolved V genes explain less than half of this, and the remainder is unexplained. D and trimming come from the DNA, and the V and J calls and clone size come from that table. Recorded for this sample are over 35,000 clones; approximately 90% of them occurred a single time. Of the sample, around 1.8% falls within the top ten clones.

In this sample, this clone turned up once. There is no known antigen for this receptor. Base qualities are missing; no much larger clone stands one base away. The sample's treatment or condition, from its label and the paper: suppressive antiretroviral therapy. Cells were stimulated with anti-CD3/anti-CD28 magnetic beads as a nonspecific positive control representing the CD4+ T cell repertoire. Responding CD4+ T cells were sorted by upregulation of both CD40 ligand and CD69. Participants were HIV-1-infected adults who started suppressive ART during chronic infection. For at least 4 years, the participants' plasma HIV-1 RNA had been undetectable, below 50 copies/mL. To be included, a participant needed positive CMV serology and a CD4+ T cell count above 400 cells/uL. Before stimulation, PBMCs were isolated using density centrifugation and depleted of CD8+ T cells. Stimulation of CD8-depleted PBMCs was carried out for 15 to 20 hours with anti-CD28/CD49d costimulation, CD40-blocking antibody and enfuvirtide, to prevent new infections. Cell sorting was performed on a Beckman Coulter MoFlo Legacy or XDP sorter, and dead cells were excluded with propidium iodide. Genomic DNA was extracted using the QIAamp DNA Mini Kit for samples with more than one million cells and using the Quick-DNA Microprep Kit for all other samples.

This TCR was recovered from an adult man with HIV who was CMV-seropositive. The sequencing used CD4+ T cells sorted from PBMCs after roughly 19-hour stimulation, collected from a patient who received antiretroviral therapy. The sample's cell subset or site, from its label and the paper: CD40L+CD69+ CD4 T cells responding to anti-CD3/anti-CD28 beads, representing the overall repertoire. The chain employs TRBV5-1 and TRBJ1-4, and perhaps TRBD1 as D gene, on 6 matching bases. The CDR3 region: CASSLGLGAREKLFF. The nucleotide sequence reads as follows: TGCGCCAGCAGCTTGGGATTGGGGGCTCGGGAAAAACTGTTTTTT.